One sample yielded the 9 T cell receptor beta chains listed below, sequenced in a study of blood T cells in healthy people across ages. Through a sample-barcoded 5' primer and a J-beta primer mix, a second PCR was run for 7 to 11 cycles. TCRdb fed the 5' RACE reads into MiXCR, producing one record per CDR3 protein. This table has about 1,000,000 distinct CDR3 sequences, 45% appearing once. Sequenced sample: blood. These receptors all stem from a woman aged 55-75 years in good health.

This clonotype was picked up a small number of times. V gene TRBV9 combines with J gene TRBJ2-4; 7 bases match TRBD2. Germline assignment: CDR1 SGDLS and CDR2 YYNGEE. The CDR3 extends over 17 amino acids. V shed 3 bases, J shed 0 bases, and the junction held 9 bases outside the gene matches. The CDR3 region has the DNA TGTGCCAGCAGCGGACGGTCGGGGGGAGCAGCCAAAAACATTCAGTACTTC. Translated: CASSGRSGGAAKNIQYF.

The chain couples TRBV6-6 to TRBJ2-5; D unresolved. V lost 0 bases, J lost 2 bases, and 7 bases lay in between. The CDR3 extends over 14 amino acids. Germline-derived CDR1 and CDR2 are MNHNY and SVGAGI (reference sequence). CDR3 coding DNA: TGTGCCAGCAGTTACTCGCACAGTCAAGAGACCCAGTACTTC. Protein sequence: CASSYSHSQETQYF.

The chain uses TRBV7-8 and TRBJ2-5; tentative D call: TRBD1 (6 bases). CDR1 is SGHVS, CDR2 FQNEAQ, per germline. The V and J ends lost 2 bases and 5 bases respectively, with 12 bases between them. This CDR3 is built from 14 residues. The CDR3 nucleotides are TGTGCCAGCAGCTTACTCACTCAGGGGGAGACCCAGTACTTC. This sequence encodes CASSLLTQGETQYF. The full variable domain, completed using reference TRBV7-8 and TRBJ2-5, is GAGVSQSPRYKVAKRGQDVALRCDPISGHVSLFWYQQALGQGPEFLTYFQNEAQLDKSGLPSDRFFAERPEGSVSTLKIQRTQQEDSAVYLCASSLLTQGETQYFGPGTRLLVL.

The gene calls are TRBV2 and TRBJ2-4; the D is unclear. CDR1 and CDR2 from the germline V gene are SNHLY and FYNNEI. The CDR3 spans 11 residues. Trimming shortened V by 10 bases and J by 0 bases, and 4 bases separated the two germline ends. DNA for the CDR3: TGTGCCAACATAGCCAAAAACATTCAGTACTTC. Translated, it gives CANIAKNIQYF.

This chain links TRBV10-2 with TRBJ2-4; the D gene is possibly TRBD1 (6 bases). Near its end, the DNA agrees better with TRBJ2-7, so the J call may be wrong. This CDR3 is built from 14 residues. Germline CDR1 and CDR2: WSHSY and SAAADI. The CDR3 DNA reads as TGCGCCAGCAGGCCGGGACACTTGCCCTACGAGCAGTACTTC. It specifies CASRPGHLPYEQYF.

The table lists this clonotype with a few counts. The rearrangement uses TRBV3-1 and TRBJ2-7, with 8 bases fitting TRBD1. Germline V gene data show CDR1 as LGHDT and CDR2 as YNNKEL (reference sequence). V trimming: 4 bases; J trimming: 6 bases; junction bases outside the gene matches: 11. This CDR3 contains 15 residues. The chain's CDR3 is CASSPRTGLLGEQYF. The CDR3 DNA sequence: TGTGCCAGCAGCCCAAGGACAGGGCTTTTGGGCGAGCAGTACTTC.

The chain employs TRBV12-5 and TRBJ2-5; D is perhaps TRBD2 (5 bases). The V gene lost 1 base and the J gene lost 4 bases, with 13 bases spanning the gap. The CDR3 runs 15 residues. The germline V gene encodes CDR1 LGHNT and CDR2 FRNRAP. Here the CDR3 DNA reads TGTGCTAGTGGTTTGGCCGAGAGGGTGCCAGAGACCCAGTACTTC. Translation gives CASGLAERVPETQYF.

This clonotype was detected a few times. CDR3 loop: CSAIGLAGGPRDKNIQYF. CDR3 sequence (DNA): TGCAGTGCTATCGGCCTAGCGGGAGGGCCGCGGGACAAAAACATTCAGTACTTC. The chain links TRBV20-1 to TRBJ2-4; 12 nucleotides align to TRBD2. CDR1 and CDR2 (germline): DFQATT, SNEGSKA (reference sequence). Trimming cost V 4 bases and J 3 bases; bases outside gene matches: 13. This CDR3 has 18 amino acids.

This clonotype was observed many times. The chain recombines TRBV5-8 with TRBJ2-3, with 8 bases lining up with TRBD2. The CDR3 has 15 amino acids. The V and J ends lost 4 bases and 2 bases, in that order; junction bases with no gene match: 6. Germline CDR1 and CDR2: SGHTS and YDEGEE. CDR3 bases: TGTGCCAGCAGCCTTAGCGGGACGACCACAGATACGCAGTATTTT. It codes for CASSLSGTTTDTQYF.